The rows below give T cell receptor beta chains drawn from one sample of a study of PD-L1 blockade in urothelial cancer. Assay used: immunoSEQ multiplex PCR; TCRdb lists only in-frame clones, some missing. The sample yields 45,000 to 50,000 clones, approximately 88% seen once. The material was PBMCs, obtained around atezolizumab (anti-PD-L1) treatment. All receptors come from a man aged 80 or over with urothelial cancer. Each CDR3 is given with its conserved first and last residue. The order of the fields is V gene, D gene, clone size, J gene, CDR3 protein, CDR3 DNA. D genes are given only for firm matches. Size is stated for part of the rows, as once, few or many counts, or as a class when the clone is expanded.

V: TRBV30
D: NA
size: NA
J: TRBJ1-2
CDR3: CAWSYSGIYYGYTF
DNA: TGTGCCTGGAGTTACTCAGGGATCTACTATGGCTACACCTTC

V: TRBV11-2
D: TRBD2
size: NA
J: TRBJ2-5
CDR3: CASSFGGLAGGYGETQYF
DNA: TGTGCCAGCAGCTTTGGGGGACTAGCGGGAGGGTACGGAGAGACCCAGTACTTC

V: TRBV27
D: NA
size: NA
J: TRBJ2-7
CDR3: CASLTLIGQQPYEQYF
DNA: TGTGCCAGCTTGACCCTTATAGGACAGCAGCCCTACGAGCAGTACTTC

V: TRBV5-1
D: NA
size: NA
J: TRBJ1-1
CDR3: CASSVYSGTEAFF
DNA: TGCGCCAGCAGCGTGTACTCGGGGACTGAAGCTTTCTTT

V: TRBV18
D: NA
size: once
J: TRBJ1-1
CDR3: CASSSTGSRNTEAFF
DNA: TGTGCCAGCTCCTCCACCGGGTCGAGGAACACTGAAGCTTTCTTT

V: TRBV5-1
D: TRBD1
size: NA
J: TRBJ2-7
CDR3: CASSLGDSYSYEQYF
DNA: TGCGCCAGCAGCTTGGGGGACAGTTACTCCTACGAGCAGTACTTC

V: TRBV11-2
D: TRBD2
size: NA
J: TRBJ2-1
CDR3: CASSPRLAEYNEQFF
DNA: TGTGCCAGCAGCCCCCGACTAGCGGAATACAATGAGCAGTTCTTC

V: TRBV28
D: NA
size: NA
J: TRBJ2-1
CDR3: CASKRGNSYNEQFF
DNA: TGTGCCTCCAAACGGGGAAACTCCTACAATGAGCAGTTCTTC

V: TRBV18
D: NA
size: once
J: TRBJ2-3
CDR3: CASSPPLRGSDTQYF
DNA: TGTGCCAGCTCACCACCGTTAAGGGGTTCAGATACGCAGTATTTT

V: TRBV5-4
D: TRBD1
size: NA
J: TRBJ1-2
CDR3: CASSLGDRQPYGYTF
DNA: TGTGCCAGCAGCTTGGGGGACAGACAACCTTATGGCTACACCTTC

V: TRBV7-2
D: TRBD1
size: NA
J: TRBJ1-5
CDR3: CASSGTGQGQPQHF
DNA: TGTGCCAGCAGCGGGACAGGCCAAGGTCAGCCCCAGCATTTT

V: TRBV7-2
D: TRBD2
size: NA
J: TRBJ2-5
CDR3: CASSLRAGGETQYF
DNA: TGTGCCAGCAGCTTACGGGCGGGAGGAGAGACCCAGTACTTC

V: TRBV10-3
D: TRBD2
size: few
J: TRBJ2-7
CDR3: CAMSSGTYEQYF
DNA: TGTGCCATGTCGAGCGGGACTTACGAGCAGTACTTC

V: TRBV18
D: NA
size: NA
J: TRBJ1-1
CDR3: CASSPNAGGLGTEAFF
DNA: TGTGCCAGCTCACCAAACGCGGGGGGATTGGGCACTGAAGCTTTCTTT

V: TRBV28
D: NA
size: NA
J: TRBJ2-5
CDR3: CASSLNSETQYF
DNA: TGTGCCAGCAGTTTAAACAGTGAGACCCAGTACTTC

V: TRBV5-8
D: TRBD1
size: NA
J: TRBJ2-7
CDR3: CASSPTPGRGSYEQYF
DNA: TGTGCCAGCAGCCCTACGCCCGGCAGGGGGTCCTACGAGCAGTACTTC

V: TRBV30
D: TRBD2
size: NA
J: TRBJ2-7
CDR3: CAWSPGLANSYEQYF
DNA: TGTGCCTGGAGCCCGGGACTAGCGAACTCCTACGAGCAGTACTTC

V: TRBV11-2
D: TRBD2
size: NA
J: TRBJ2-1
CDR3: CASRGLAGGYEQFF
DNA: TGTGCCAGCAGGGGACTAGCGGGAGGGTATGAGCAGTTCTTC

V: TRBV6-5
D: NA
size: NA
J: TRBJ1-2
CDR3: CASTLGGYGYTF
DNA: TGTGCCAGCACTCTCGGGGGCTATGGCTACACCTTC

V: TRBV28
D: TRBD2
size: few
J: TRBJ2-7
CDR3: CASRTSASYEQYF
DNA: TGTGCCAGTAGGACTAGCGCCTCCTACGAGCAGTACTTC

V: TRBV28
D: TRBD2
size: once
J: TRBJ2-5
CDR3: CASSAGVETQYF
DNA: TGTGCCAGCAGTGCGGGAGTAGAGACCCAGTACTTC

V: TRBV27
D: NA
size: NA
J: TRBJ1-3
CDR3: CASSQQGTGNTIYF
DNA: TGTGCCAGCAGCCAACAGGGAACTGGAAACACCATATATTTT

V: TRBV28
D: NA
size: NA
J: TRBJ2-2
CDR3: CASSLFGSSGSRDTGELFF
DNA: TGTGCCAGCAGTTTATTTGGCAGTTCGGGAAGTAGGGACACCGGGGAGCTGTTTTTT

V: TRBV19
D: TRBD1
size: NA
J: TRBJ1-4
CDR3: CASRDRARVEKLFF
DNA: TGTGCCAGTAGGGACAGGGCTCGGGTTGAAAAACTGTTTTTT

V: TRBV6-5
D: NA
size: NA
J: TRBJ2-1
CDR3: CASSSLGLGAAEQFF
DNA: TGTGCCAGCAGTTCCCTGGGACTCGGGGCGGCGGAGCAGTTCTTC

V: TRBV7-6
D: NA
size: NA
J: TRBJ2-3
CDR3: CASSLAPSLSGLNTDTQYF
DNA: TGTGCCAGCAGCTTAGCCCCCTCCTTGAGCGGGCTAAACACAGATACGCAGTATTTT

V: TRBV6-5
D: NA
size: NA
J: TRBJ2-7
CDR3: CASSQGGYEQYF
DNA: TGTGCCAGCAGCCAGGGGGGATACGAGCAGTACTTC

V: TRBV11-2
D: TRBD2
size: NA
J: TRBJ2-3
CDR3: CASSLVAGGRADTQYF
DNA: TGTGCCAGCAGCTTAGTAGCGGGAGGCAGGGCAGATACGCAGTATTTT

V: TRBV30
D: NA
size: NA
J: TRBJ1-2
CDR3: CAWSVSWTDPGGYTF
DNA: TGTGCCTGGAGTGTGAGCTGGACTGACCCTGGTGGCTACACCTTC

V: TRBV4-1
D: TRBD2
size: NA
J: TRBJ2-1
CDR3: CASSQDSASGGNEQFF
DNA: TGCGCCAGCAGCCAAGATTCGGCTAGCGGGGGCAATGAGCAGTTCTTC

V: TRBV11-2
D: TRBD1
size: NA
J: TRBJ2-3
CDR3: CASSFTGGSDTQYF
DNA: TGTGCCAGCAGCTTTACAGGGGGCTCAGATACGCAGTATTTT

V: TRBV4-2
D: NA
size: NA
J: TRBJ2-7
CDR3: CASSQVDSSYEQYF
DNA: TGTGCCAGCAGCCAAGTAGACAGCAGCTACGAGCAGTACTTC

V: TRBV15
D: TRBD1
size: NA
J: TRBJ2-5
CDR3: CATSRDRGRRETQYF
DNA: TGTGCCACCAGCAGAGACAGGGGGCGCCGGGAGACCCAGTACTTC

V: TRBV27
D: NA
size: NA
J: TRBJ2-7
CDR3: CASRPLSSYEQYF
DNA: TGTGCCAGCAGGCCCCTCAGCTCCTACGAGCAGTACTTC

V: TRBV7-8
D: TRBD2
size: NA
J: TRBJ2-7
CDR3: CASRSGRTSYEQYF
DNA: TGTGCCAGCAGGAGCGGGAGAACCTCCTACGAGCAGTACTTC

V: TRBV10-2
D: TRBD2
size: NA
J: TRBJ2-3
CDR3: CASRGTSGRAGDTQYF
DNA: TGCGCCAGCAGGGGGACTAGCGGGAGGGCCGGAGATACGCAGTATTTT

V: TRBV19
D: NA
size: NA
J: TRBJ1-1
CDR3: CASMRNTEAFF
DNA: TGTGCCAGTATGAGGAACACTGAAGCTTTCTTT

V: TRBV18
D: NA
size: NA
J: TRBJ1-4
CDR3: CASSPPRSSARPNEKLFF
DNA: TGTGCCAGCTCACCACCTAGGTCTTCGGCCAGGCCTAATGAAAAACTGTTTTTT

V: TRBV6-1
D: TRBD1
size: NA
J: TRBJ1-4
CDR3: CASSARDSRNEKLFF
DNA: TGTGCCAGCAGTGCCCGGGACAGTCGTAATGAAAAACTGTTTTTT

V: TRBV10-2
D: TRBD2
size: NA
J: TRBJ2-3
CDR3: CASRGGGLAGSTDTQYF
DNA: TGCGCCAGCAGAGGGGGGGGACTAGCGGGAAGCACAGATACGCAGTATTTT

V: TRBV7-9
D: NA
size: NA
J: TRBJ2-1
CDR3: CASSFLGDYNEQFF
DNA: TGTGCCAGCAGCTTCCTAGGGGATTACAATGAGCAGTTCTTC

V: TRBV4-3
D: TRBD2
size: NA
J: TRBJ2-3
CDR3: CASSQIRPGLAGAKGGTDTQYF
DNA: TGCGCCAGCAGCCAAATCCGACCGGGACTAGCGGGAGCCAAGGGTGGCACAGATACGCAGTATTTT

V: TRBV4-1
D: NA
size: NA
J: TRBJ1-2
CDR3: CASSQEDRNYGYTF
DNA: TGCGCCAGCAGCCAAGAAGACAGAAACTATGGCTACACCTTC

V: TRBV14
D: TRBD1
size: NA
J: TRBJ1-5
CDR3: CASSQDGTGRQPQHF
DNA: TGTGCCAGCAGCCAAGATGGGACAGGGCGCCAGCCCCAGCATTTT

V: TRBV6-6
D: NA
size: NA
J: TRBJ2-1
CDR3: CASSYSIADGNNEQFF
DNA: TGTGCCAGCAGTTACTCGATAGCGGATGGGAACAATGAGCAGTTCTTC

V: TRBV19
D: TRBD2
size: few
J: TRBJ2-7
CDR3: CASSIEGLAASYEQYF
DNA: TGTGCCAGTAGTATTGAGGGACTAGCGGCGTCCTACGAGCAGTACTTC

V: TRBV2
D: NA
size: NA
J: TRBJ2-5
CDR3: CASTQVGTQYF
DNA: TGTGCCAGCACCCAGGTTGGGACCCAGTACTTC

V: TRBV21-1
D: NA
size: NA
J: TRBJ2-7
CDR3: CASTNEYSASYEQYF
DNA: TGTGCCAGCACAAATGAGTACTCAGCGTCCTACGAGCAGTACTTC

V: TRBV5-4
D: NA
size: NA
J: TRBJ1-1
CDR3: CASSSGPTNTEAFF
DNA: TGTGCCAGCAGCTCTGGCCCCACGAACACTGAAGCTTTCTTT

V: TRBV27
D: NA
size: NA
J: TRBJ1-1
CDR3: CASRPDIPNTEAFF
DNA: TGTGCCAGCAGGCCCGACATACCGAACACTGAAGCTTTCTTT

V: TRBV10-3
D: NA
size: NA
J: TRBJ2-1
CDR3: CAISDGLRNAGEFF
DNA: TGTGCCATCAGTGATGGGCTCCGGAATGCCGGGGAGTTCTTC

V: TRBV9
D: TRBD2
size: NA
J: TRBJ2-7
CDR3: CASSPNSGGGQGPAEQYF
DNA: TGTGCCAGCAGCCCGAATAGCGGGGGGGGACAGGGTCCGGCCGAGCAGTACTTC

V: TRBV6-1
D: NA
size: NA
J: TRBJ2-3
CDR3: CASSERAGQQYF
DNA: TGTGCCAGCAGTGAACGCGCTGGACAGCAGTATTTT

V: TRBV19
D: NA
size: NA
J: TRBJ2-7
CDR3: CASSASGDEQYF
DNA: TGTGCCAGTAGTGCCTCAGGGGACGAGCAGTACTTC

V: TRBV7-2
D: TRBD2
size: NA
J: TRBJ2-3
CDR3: CASSPPGLATNTQYF
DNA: TGTGCCAGCAGCCCGCCGGGACTAGCAACGAATACGCAGTATTTT

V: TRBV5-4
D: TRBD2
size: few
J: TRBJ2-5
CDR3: CASREGSGRAQETQYF
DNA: TGTGCCAGCAGGGAGGGCAGCGGGAGGGCCCAAGAGACCCAGTACTTC

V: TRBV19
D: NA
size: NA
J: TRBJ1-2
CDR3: CASSIEGRRPGYTF
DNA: TGTGCCAGTAGTATAGAAGGGCGGAGGCCTGGCTACACCTTC

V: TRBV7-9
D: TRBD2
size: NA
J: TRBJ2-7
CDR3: CASSLLAGGSPDF
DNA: TGTGCCAGCAGCTTATTAGCGGGAGGATCACCGGACTTC

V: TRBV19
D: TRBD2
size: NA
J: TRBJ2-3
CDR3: CASSSGRGTDTQYF
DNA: TGTGCCAGTAGTTCCGGGAGGGGCACAGATACGCAGTATTTT